The 8 T cell receptor beta chains below come from one sample, sequenced in a study of blood T cell repertoires in COVID-19. Data came from immunoSEQ multiplex PCR; TCRdb stores just in-frame clones and leaves some out. The sample comprises more than 95,000 clones, 84% of which are singletons, and 10% to 15% rests with the top ten. Sequencing input: peripheral blood. These receptors all come from a human donor in a cohort sampled during active or convalescent COVID-19.

The chain recombines TRBV10-3 with TRBJ2-5, with D tentatively TRBD2 (5 bases). The CDR3 sequence is 12 residues long. Germline assignment: CDR1 ENHRY and CDR2 SYGVKD. V was trimmed by 6 bases and J by 4 bases, leaving 9 bases between them. The CDR3 sequence is CAIRGDRETQYF. The CDR3 DNA sequence: TGTGCCATCAGGGGAGATCGAGAGACCCAGTACTTC.

The chain carries TRBV10-1 and TRBJ1-6; 10 bases line up with TRBD1. The CDR3 has 14 amino acids. Germline lookup yields CDR1 WNHNN and CDR2 SYGVQD (reference sequence). J lost 7 bases, V lost 6 bases, and 3 bases had no gene match. Here the CDR3 DNA reads TGCGCCAGCAGAGGGACAGGGGTAAATTCACCCCTCCACTTT. This translates into CASRGTGVNSPLHF.

This sequence joins TRBV12-3 or TRBV12-4 and TRBJ1-2; maybe TRBD1 (6 bases). CDR3 length: 13 residues. The V end was cut by 6 bases, the J end by 5 bases, with 13 bases between. The CDR3 sequence: CASSPGAGYGYTF. The CDR3 DNA reads TGTGCCAGCAGCCCAGGGGCTGGGTATGGCTACACCTTC.

The chain uses TRBV11-3 and TRBJ2-3, with 10 nucleotides matching TRBD1. The CDR3 runs to 17 residues. With 5 bases clipped from V and 8 bases from J, the junction kept 16 bases outside the gene matches. CDR1 is SGHNT and CDR2 is YENEEA in the germline V gene. CDR3 region: CASSIPPGTGARGTQYF. The CDR3 coding sequence is TGTGCCAGCAGCATACCCCCCGGGACAGGGGCCCGGGGTACGCAGTATTTT.

The rearrangement joins TRBV6-5 to TRBJ1-6; D is perhaps TRBD1 (6 bases). The CDR3 is made up of 13 amino acids. Germline loops: CDR1 MNHEY, CDR2 SVGAGI. V was trimmed by 7 bases and J by 6 bases, leaving 10 bases between them. The CDR3 bases are TGTGCCAGCAACGGACAGACTAATTCACCCCTCCACTTT. Residues: CASNGQTNSPLHF.

The chain employs TRBV11-2 and TRBJ1-1; D unclear. V dropped 6 bases and J dropped 8 bases, with 16 bases sitting between them. The CDR3 covers 13 residues. The germline V gene has CDR1 SGHAT and CDR2 FQNNGV. In DNA, the CDR3 is TGTGCCAGCAGTCCTAGCGTATTCTGGGAAGCTTTCTTT. Protein sequence: CASSPSVFWEAFF.

The chain joins TRBV11-3 to TRBJ2-5; the match to TRBD2 covers 8 bases. Germline values: CDR1 SGHNT, CDR2 YENEEA. The CDR3 is made up of 12 amino acids. With V trimmed by 8 bases and J by 5 bases, 4 bases remained unmatched. For the CDR3, the DNA is TGTGCCAGCGGACTAGCAGGCGAGACCCAGTACTTC. It yields the protein CASGLAGETQYF.

This clone came up a few times. The same CDR3 arises from other DNA sequences in this sample as well. This sequence joins TRBV5-1 and TRBJ2-7, with 7 nucleotides matching TRBD1. Unmatched junction bases numbered 4, after V lost 0 bases and J lost 1 base. Germline CDR1 is SGHRS and CDR2 is YFSETQ. This CDR3 is built from 15 residues. For the CDR3, the DNA is TGCGCCAGCAGCTTGGTTGCAGGGGGTTCCTACGAGCAGTACTTC. Translation gives CASSLVAGGSYEQYF.